The source of this TCR beta chain is a study of Graves' ophthalmopathy and Graves' hyperthyroidism. Study-wide results and limits: Sensitivity of around 70% and specificity of approximately 76% were achieved by the model that predicted ophthalmopathy progression.

Amplified TCR beta CDR3 regions were obtained using RNA transcripts as template. HTBI-primed RT-PCR formed the first round, and a multiplex PCR formed the second. MiXCR, run by TCRdb on the multiplex PCR reads, gives a single entry per CDR3 protein. The sample yields about 400,000 distinct CDR3 sequences, approximately 20% seen once. A note on this clonotype: Its antigen is unidentified.

The V gene lost 3 bases and the J gene lost 4 bases, with 13 bases spanning the gap. CDR3 length: 13 residues. The germline gives CDR1 DFQATT, CDR2 SNEGSKA (reference sequence). The J gene is TRBJ2-7, the V gene TRBV20-1; D is unclear. Sequenced input: peripheral blood. The clonotype was recovered from a woman between 18 and 30 years old with Graves' ophthalmopathy. The CDR3 is CSARDLFGYEQYF. CDR3 coding DNA: TGCAGTGCTAGGGATCTCTTCGGGTACGAGCAGTACTTC.